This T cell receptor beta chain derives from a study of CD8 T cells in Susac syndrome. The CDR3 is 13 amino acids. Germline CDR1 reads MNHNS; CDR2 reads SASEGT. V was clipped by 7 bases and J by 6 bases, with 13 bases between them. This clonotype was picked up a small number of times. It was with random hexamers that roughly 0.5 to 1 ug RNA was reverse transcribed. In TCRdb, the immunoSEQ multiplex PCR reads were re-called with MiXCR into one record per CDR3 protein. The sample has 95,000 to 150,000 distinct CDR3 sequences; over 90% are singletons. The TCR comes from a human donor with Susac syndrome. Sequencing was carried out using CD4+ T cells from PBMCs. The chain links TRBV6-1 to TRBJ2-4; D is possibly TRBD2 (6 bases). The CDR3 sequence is CASTLNGGNIQYF. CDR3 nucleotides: TGTGCCAGCACCCTTAACGGGGGAAACATTCAGTACTTC.